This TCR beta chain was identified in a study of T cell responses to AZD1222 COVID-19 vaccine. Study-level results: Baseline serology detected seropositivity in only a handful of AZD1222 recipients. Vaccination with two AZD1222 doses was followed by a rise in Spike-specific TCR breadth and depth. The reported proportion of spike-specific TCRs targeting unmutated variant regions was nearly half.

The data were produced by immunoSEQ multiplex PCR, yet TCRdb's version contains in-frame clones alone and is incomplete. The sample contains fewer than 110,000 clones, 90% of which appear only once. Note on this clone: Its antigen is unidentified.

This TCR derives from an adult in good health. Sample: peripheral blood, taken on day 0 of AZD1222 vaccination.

CDR3 loop: CASSESGAREYEQYF. The CDR3, as DNA: TGTGCCAGCAGCGAATCGGGGGCGAGGGAATACGAGCAGTACTTC. The chain recombines TRBV9 with TRBJ2-7; D is possibly TRBD1 or TRBD2 (6 bases each). Germline V CDR1 and CDR2: SGDLS, YYNGEE. The CDR3 is made up of 15 amino acids. Trimming removed 3 bases from V and 4 bases from J, with 17 bases in between.